This T cell receptor (beta chain) was identified in a study of shared clonotypes between healthy human individuals. For the study at large: A donor's plate count was three for CD4 naive and three for CD4 memory; CD8 naive had two and CD8 memory one.

Selected positively for CCR7 and CD45RO-negative, naive CD8 cells excluded terminally differentiated effector memory CD45RA+ cells. Method: immunoSEQ multiplex PCR; TCRdb's copy keeps in-frame clones and lacks some. The sample records some 2.1 million clones, just over 90% being singletons. The CDR3 consists of 17 residues. V dropped 2 bases and J dropped 5; count of bases not matched to a gene: 14. Germline V gene data show CDR1 as SEHNR and CDR2 as FQNEAQ (reference sequence). The V gene is TRBV7-9, the J gene TRBJ2-7; the match to TRBD2 covers 8 bases. The sequence was collected from a man aged 18 to 30 in good health. Some clones in this sample may be carry-over from other donors' samples. Material for sequencing was naive CD8+ T cells from PBMCs. The CDR3 here is CASSLLGGSGGRNEQYF. For the CDR3, the DNA is TGTGCCAGCAGCTTATTAGGGGGGAGCGGCGGGAGGAACGAGCAGTACTTC.